What follows are 24 T cell receptor beta chains derived from one specimen sequenced in a study of Ad26.COV2.S vaccination and SARS-CoV-2 variants. Measured with immunoSEQ multiplex PCR; TCRdb has only the in-frame clones, and not every one. The data contain approximately 300,000 clones, around 83% of them singletons. Treatment here: some 20 received Ad26.COV2.S at low or high dose, single or two shots; about five received placebo; per-sample allocation not given. The study sampled participants on day 63 after the first vaccine or placebo injection. The material was peripheral blood, obtained in a trial of Ad26.COV2.S vaccine versus placebo. These receptors originate from a person aged 18-60 years who received the Ad26.COV2.S COVID-19 vaccine or a placebo.

The rearrangement uses TRBV3-1 (or the pseudogene TRBV3-2) and TRBJ1-1; 10 bases fit TRBD1. The CDR3 is 13 amino acids. The V and J ends lost 8 bases and 5 bases, in that order; junction bases with no gene match: 5. Germline CDR1 is LGHDT and CDR2 is YNNKEL (reference sequence). CDR3 residues: CASGTGVGTEAFF. The CDR3, as DNA: TGTGCCAGCGGGACAGGGGTTGGAACTGAAGCTTTCTTT.

The chain is built from TRBV5-1 and TRBJ2-3; no definite D call. This CDR3 has 14 residues. The germline V gene has CDR1 SGHRS and CDR2 YFSETQ. With 1 base removed from V and 0 bases from J, the gap between germline ends came to 6 bases. The CDR3 DNA reads TGCGCCAGCAGCTTGATCATTAGCACAGATACGCAGTATTTT. Its protein is CASSLIISTDTQYF.

The V call is TRBV10-3, the J call TRBJ1-4, with D maybe TRBD1 (6 bases). V lost 2 bases and J lost 6, with 19 bases in between. The length of the CDR3 is 17 residues. Germline CDR1 is ENHRY and CDR2 is SYGVKD. The CDR3 is CAISERFGGAGDEKLFF. The CDR3 nucleotides are TGTGCCATCAGTGAGAGGTTTGGGGGGGCAGGAGATGAAAAACTGTTTTTT.

V and J are TRBV5-1 and TRBJ1-4, with D perhaps TRBD1 (6 bases). V lost 3 bases and J 0 bases, leaving 12 bases between the germline ends. Germline CDR1 and CDR2: SGHRS and YFSETQ. The CDR3 totals 16 residues. The CDR3 sequence: CASSYKEGATNEKLFF. The CDR3 DNA sequence: TGCGCCAGCAGCTATAAGGAGGGGGCAACTAATGAAAAACTGTTTTTT.

The DNA for the CDR3 is TGTGCCAGCAGTGGGGACAGGAGAAGCTATGGCTACACCTTC. Protein product: CASSGDRRSYGYTF. The chain combines TRBV6-2 or TRBV6-3 with TRBJ1-2, with TRBD1 matching over 8 bases. After removal of 5 bases from V and 4 bases from J, the junction contained 6 bases not matched to a gene. The CDR3 length is 14 residues. Germline V CDR1 and CDR2: MNHEY, SVGEGT.

This clone was observed a few times. The CDR3 DNA reads as TGCGCCAGCAGCTTGAGAACAGATTTTACCTACGAGCAGTACTTC. It specifies CASSLRTDFTYEQYF. The V call is TRBV5-1, the J call TRBJ2-7, with D hard to call. V shed 1 base and J shed 2 bases, with 13 bases lying between them. The CDR3 totals 15 residues. CDR1 is SGHRS, CDR2 YFSETQ, per germline.

The chain uses TRBV18 and TRBJ1-6, with 9 bases that match TRBD1. The CDR3 contains 13 residues. J lost 10 bases, V lost 6 bases, and 4 bases had no gene match. Per germline, CDR1 KGHSH and CDR2 LQKENI. The CDR3 DNA reads TGTGCCAGCTCCCCGGGACAGGGCTCACCCCTCCACTTT. Its translation is CASSPGQGSPLHF. Based on the CDR3 plus reference TRBV18 and TRBJ1-6, the full variable domain is NAGVMQNPRHLVRRRGQEARLRCSPMKGHSHVYWYRQLPEEGLKFMVYLQKENIIDESGMPKERFSAEFPKEGPSILRIQQVVRGDSAAYFCASSPGQGSPLHFGNGTRLTVT.

This chain connects TRBV7-6 to TRBJ1-1; D not resolved. This CDR3 spans 17 amino acids. From germline, CDR1 is SGHVS and CDR2 FNYEAQ. Trimming took 1 base from V and 1 from J, leaving 16 bases between them. CDR3 sequence: CASSLEAFVRANTEAFF. The CDR3 DNA is TGTGCCAGCAGCTTAGAGGCCTTCGTACGGGCGAACACTGAAGCTTTCTTT.

V and J are TRBV18 and TRBJ1-2, with 8 positions matching TRBD1. The CDR3 runs to 16 residues. V was pared by 6 bases and J by 4 bases, with 13 bases of the junction left unmatched. Germline CDR1 is KGHSH and CDR2 is LQKENI. The CDR3 DNA reads as TGTGCCAGCTCGACATATCGACAGGGGAATGGCTATGGCTACACCTTC. Amino acids: CASSTYRQGNGYGYTF.

The chain employs TRBV18 and TRBJ2-5; D is possibly TRBD1 (6 bases). The length of the CDR3 is 16 residues. V was pared by 2 bases and J by 1 base, with 14 bases between. CDR1 is KGHSH and CDR2 is LQKENI in the germline V gene. CDR3: CASSPYKLQGQETQYF. CDR3 nucleotide sequence: TGTGCCAGCTCACCATACAAATTACAGGGCCAAGAGACCCAGTACTTC.

The table lists this clone with a few counts. This sequence joins TRBV10-2 and TRBJ1-1; D unresolved. The ends were cut back, 0 bases at V and 5 bases at J, with 7 bases in the middle. This CDR3 has 13 residues. Germline V gene data show CDR1 as WSHSY and CDR2 as SAAADI. CDR3 residues: CASSESRRTEAFF. In DNA form, the CDR3 reads TGCGCCAGCAGTGAGTCTCGAAGAACTGAAGCTTTCTTT.

The chain joins TRBV20-1 to TRBJ2-5, with D maybe TRBD2 (5 bases). V was trimmed by 3 bases and J by 2 bases, leaving 13 bases between them. The CDR3 length is 14 residues. Germline CDR1 and CDR2: DFQATT and SNEGSKA (reference sequence). For the CDR3, the DNA is TGCAGTGCTAGTAAGGAGGCAGGACAAGAGACCCAGTACTTC. Translating gives CSASKEAGQETQYF.

The gene calls are TRBV4-3 and TRBJ1-2; D is possibly TRBD1 (6 bases). Germline-derived CDR1 and CDR2 are LGHNA and YSLEER. This CDR3 contains 13 residues. Trimming left V 0 bases short and J 7 bases short, with 9 bases between. CDR3 bases: TGCGCCAGCAGCCAAGACAGGGGAACTGGCTACACCTTC. Protein product: CASSQDRGTGYTF.

The J gene is TRBJ1-5, the V gene TRBV5-1; D is undetermined. The CDR3 runs 13 residues. Germline V gene lookup returns CDR1 SGHRS and CDR2 YFSETQ. V was shortened by 4 bases and J by 6 bases, with 11 bases between the two germline ends. CDR3 DNA sequence: TGCGCCAGCAGCGCCGGAGAGGGTCAGCCCCAGCATTTT. It is translated as CASSAGEGQPQHF.

The CDR3 region is CASSLGQNWNTEAFF. The CDR3 DNA follows: TGTGCCAGCAGCTTAGGGCAGAACTGGAACACTGAAGCTTTCTTT. J is TRBJ1-1 and V is TRBV11-2, with D unclear. Per the germline V gene, CDR1 is SGHAT and CDR2 is FQNNGV. The V end was cut by 1 base, the J end by 1 base, with 10 bases between. This CDR3 has 15 residues. Drawing the rest from reference TRBV11-2 and TRBJ1-1, the complete variable domain is EAGVAQSPRYKIIEKRQSVAFWCNPISGHATLYWYQQILGQGPKLLIQFQNNGVVDDSQLPKDRFSAERLKGVDSTLKIQPAKLEDSAVYLCASSLGQNWNTEAFFGQGTRLTVV.

V usage is TRBV5-4 and J usage is TRBJ2-5; possible D gene TRBD2, 6 bases. The CDR3 has 14 residues. Germline values: CDR1 SGHNT, CDR2 YYREEE (reference sequence). The ends were cut back, 4 bases at V and 1 base at J, with 11 bases in the middle. CDR3 loop: CASSPRTTQETQYF. CDR3 coding DNA: TGTGCCAGCAGCCCTCGGACTACCCAAGAGACCCAGTACTTC.

The gene calls are TRBV7-8 and TRBJ2-2; no firm D call. This CDR3 region has 12 residues. Deletions cut 7 bases from V and 7 bases from J, with 10 bases between. Germline CDR1 is SGHVS and CDR2 is FQNEAQ. CDR3 region: CASTSRHGELFF. As DNA, the CDR3 is TGTGCCAGCACATCCCGGCACGGGGAGCTGTTTTTT.

The chain uses TRBV28 and TRBJ2-3; 8 bases match TRBD2. Germline CDR1 and CDR2: MDHEN and SYDVKM. CDR3 length: 14 residues. The junction had 10 bases not matched to a gene; V was cut back by 10 bases and J by 4 bases. CDR3 loop: CAIAGGAPPDTQYF. In DNA, the CDR3 is TGTGCCATCGCGGGGGGCGCCCCCCCAGATACGCAGTATTTT.

This chain links TRBV6-2 or TRBV6-3 with TRBJ2-7; TRBD1 aligns across 7 bases. Trimming took 5 bases from V and 0 from J; bases not matched to a gene: 7. The CDR3 loop spans 15 amino acids. Germline V lookup: CDR1 MNHEY, CDR2 SVGEGT. The DNA for the CDR3 is TGTGCCAGCAGTCTCGGACAGGCGAGCTCCTACGAGCAGTACTTC. Encoded protein: CASSLGQASSYEQYF.

This clone has more than one count but fewer than ten. V and J are TRBV9 and TRBJ2-2, with D uncertain. This CDR3 comprises 15 residues. Trimming took 2 bases from V and 5 from J, leaving 13 bases between them. Germline loops: CDR1 SGDLS, CDR2 YYNGEE. The CDR3 DNA sequence: TGTGCCAGCAGCGTCTCGATTGGGGAAACCGGGGAGCTGTTTTTT. It yields the protein CASSVSIGETGELFF.

The gene calls are TRBV21-1 and TRBJ1-5; TRBD1 is the table's D call and was not checked against the DNA. TRBV21-1 is labeled a pseudogene. The CDR3 runs 18 residues. This CDR3 reads CASTNHLQVDDSNQPQHF. The CDR3 nucleotides are TGTGCCAGCACCAATCACCTACAGGTGGATGATAGCAATCAGCCCCAGCATTTT.

This clone was seen more than once but under ten times. J is TRBJ1-1 and V is TRBV29-1; 11 positions match TRBD1. The CDR3 runs 12 residues. V was pared by 7 bases and J by 5 bases, with 3 bases of the junction left unmatched. Per the germline V gene, CDR1 is SQVTM and CDR2 is ANQGSEA. The CDR3 spells CSAGTGGTEAFF. DNA for the CDR3: TGCAGCGCTGGGACAGGGGGGACTGAAGCTTTCTTT.

The CDR3 nucleotides read TGTGCCAGCAGAACCTCTGGGGCCAACGTCCTGACTTTC. It is translated as CASRTSGANVLTF. The chain carries TRBV27 and TRBJ2-6; D ambiguous. Looked up from germline, CDR1 is MNHEY and CDR2 is SMNVEV (reference sequence). V lost 6 bases and J lost 0, with 3 bases in between. The CDR3 has 13 residues. Drawing the rest from reference TRBV27 and TRBJ2-6, the complete variable domain is EAQVTQNPRYLITVTGKKLTVTCSQNMNHEYMSWYRQDPGLGLRQIYYSMNVEVTDKGDVPEGYKVSRKEKRNFPLILESPSPNQTSLYFCASRTSGANVLTFGAGSRLTVL.

In this sample, this clone turned up once. V usage is TRBV24-1 and J usage is TRBJ1-2, with no clear D. Trimming shortened V by 3 bases and J by 10 bases, and 11 bases separated the two germline ends. The CDR3 extends over 12 amino acids. Germline V lookup: CDR1 KGHDR, CDR2 SFDVKD. CDR3 sequence (DNA): TGTGCCACCAGTGATCCAAAGGGCCACTACACCTTC. This encodes CATSDPKGHYTF.